This T cell receptor beta chain is drawn from a study of cytomegalovirus exposure and HLA in healthy donors. The study, taken as a whole, reports: Whilst most TCR sequences proved rare, a subset of public TCRs occurred across many donors. High sensitivity and specificity were reportedly achieved when the classifier diagnosed cytomegalovirus status. The study listed roughly 150 cytomegalovirus-associated TCR beta chains.

Germline V lookup: CDR1 SGHNT, CDR2 YENEEA. This CDR3 comprises 16 residues. The ends lost 5 bases at V and 6 bases at J; junction bases unmatched: 8. The data were produced by immunoSEQ multiplex PCR, yet TCRdb's version contains in-frame clones alone and is incomplete. The table shows some 69,000 clones, with around 96% occurring only once. From the approximately 120-subject validation cohort, which was separate from the roughly 680-subject first cohort, the donors were drawn. On this clone itself: Its antigen is not identified.

This sequence originates from a man between 18 and 29 years old in good health and CMV-seropositive. The V call is TRBV11-3, the J call TRBJ2-1; 12 bases align to TRBD1. The sequenced material came from PBMCs. CDR3 protein: CASSPVGQGASNEQFF. The CDR3 coding sequence is TGTGCCAGCAGCCCCGTGGGACAGGGGGCGTCCAATGAGCAGTTCTTC.